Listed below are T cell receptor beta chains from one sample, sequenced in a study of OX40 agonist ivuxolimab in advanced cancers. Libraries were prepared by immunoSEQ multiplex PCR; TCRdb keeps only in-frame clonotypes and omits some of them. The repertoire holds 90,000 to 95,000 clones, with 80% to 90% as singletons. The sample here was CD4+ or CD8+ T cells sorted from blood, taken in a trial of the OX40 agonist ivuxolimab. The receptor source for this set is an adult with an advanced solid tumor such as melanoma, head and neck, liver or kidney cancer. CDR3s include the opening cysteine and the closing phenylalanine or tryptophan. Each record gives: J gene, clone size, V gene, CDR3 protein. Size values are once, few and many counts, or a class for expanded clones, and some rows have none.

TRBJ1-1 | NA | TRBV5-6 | CASSFNRVDEAFF
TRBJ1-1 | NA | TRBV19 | CASKFQSTEAFF
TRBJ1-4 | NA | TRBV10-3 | CAISGRENEKLFF
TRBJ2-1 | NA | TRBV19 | CASSIDQGLALLGEQFF
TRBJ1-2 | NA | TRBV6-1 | CASSSGTGIYGYTF
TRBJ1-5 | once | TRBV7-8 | CASSSLGQSNQPQHF
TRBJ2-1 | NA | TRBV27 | CASSPGTRGWDEQFF
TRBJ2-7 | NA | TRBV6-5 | CASSPAGFSYEQYF
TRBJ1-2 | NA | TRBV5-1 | CASSLGGKAYGYTF
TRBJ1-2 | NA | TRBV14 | CASSRDNNYGYTF
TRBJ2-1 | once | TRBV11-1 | CASSLAEDRVVEQFF
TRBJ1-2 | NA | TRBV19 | CASSTKGGTGVGYTF
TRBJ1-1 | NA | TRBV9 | CASSVGWEGSAEAFF
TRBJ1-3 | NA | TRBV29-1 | CSVESGPGNTIYF
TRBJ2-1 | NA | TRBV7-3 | CASSFGTGSSYNEQFF
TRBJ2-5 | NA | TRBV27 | CASRSRGETQYF
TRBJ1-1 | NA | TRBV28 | CASSLDRVVTEAFF
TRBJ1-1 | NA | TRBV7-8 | CASSLVTGGTEAFF
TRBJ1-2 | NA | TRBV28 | CASSFTGRGTLANYGYTF
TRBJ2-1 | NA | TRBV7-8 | CASSLGEGENEQFF
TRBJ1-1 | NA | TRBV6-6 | CASSSRGSEAFF
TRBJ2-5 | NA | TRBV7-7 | CASSRDRSGLETQYF
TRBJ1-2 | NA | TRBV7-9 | CASSWRTGDYGYTF
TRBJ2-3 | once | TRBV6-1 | CASKGQTYTTDTQYF
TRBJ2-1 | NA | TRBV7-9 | CASSVLAGSEQFF
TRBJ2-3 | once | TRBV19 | CASSIMGLAGGRDTQYF
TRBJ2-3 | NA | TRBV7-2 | CASSPGLAGIDTQYF
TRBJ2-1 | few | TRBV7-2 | CASSGVGNEQFF
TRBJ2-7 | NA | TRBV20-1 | CSASLLEQYF
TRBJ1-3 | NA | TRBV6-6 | CASRSDRVRNTIYF
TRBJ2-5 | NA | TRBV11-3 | CASSLLVETQYF
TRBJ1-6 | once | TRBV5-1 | CASSLGSNTLNSPLHF
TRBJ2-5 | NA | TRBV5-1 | CASSGDREETQYF
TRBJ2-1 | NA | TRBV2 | CAGGQGPYNEQFF
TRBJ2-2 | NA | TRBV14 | CASSQDWVTGELFF
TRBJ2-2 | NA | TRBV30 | CAWIGQGFYTGELFF
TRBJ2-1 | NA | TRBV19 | CASSIGLQYNEQFF
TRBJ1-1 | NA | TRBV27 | CASSLLGPMNTEAFF
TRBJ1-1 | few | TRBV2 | CATRRVAGYNTEAFF
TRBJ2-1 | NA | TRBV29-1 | CSVERYNEQFF
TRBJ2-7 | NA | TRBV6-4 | CANSDLAGLSNYEQYF
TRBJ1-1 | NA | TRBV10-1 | CASSLAGPNTEAFF
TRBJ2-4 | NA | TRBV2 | CASLRVGAKNIQYF
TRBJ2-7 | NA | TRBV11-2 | CASSPRTGDGEQYF
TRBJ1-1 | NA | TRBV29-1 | CSVGNQGAEAFF
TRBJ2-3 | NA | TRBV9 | CASGLSGSTDTQYF
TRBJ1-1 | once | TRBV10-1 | CASSDSGLKDTEAFF
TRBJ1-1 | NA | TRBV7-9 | CASSLLWGANTEAFF
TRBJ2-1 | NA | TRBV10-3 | CAISESISAGSYNEQFF